This T cell receptor (beta chain) is from a study of blood T cell repertoires in COVID-19 (dated by TCRdb to the early 2020s). In the study overall: Samples covering the acute and convalescent phases of COVID-19 were provided by collaborators in the United States, Italy and Spain. The prospective study material was composed of cDNA or gDNA derived from T cells, B-cell-depleted T cells, or PBMCs. The repertoires were made available in a free public database intended to serve as a resource for research on the immune response to SARS-CoV-2. Samples were obtained from the ongoing ImmuneRACE study (first 160 participants) and from over 1,000 subjects provided by 6 global collaborators. A de-identified subject ID, COVID-19 status, age in years and sex were almost always included in the sample metadata. Where available, HLA class I and class II types were obtained from metadata supplied by the sample provider rather than from assay-based typing. Deeply sampled blood TCRbeta repertoires from subjects exposed to, actively infected with, or recovered from COVID-19 were included in the dataset. General conclusions and limits of the study: The amount of clinical and demographic metadata varied by source and participant and was provided uncurated.

Collaborating institutions collected whole blood in K2EDTA tubes following their own protocols. For TCRbeta analysis, collaborators shipped samples in one of three forms: frozen whole blood, isolated PBMCs, or DNA extracted from either of those sample types. Measured from the cysteine to the phenylalanine, the CDR3 is 15 residues long. Of all the DNA, just the CDR3 is kept, 45 bases in frame from base 1. From a lookup of the germline V gene, CDR1 and CDR2 are MDHEN and SYDVKM. Relative to germline, V is 6 bases shorter and J is 3 bases shorter, with 18 bases between their ends. TCRbeta CDR3 regions were amplified from genomic DNA by means of the immunoSEQ Assay, a bias-controlled multiplex PCR. The paper's processing steps were these. Nucleated cell counts per sample were estimated from amplification of reference gene primers within the assay. Sequence reads were collapsed and filtered to measure the absolute abundance of every unique TCRbeta CDR3 rearrangement. For each sample, productive Simpson clonality was calculated as the square root of Simpson's diversity index over productive rearrangements. The table was pulled from immuneACCESS by TCRdb, which kept in-frame rearrangements only. Such tables lose some clones; where checked, under half of the loss comes from unresolved V genes, and the rest has no known cause. V, J and clone size are those of that table, while D and trimming were read from the DNA. Present in this sample are fewer than 75,000 clones, 80% to 95% of which were seen just once. Around 4.3% of the sample is held by the ten biggest clonotypes.

As to this clone: Its recognized antigen is unknown. No base qualities exist here, and no much larger clone lies one base off it.

The rearranged segments are TRBV28 and TRBJ2-7; the D gene is perhaps TRBD1, on 6 matching bases. This receptor was identified in a middle-aged man with active COVID-19. The sequenced material came from peripheral blood. The DNA sequence is TGTGCCAGCAGCAATCCAGGGGCGGCGGACTACGAGCAGTACTTC. It is translated as CASSNPGAADYEQYF.